The clone carrying this T cell receptor beta chain showed up just once. Antigen: not known. The data stem from a study of T-cell reconstitution after alpha-beta-depleted transplantation in children. V was cut by 2 bases and J by 8 bases, with 10 bases left in between. Germline values: CDR1 KGHSH, CDR2 LQKENI. The CDR3 length is 13 residues. This sample's TCRbeta library carried unique molecular identifier barcodes. TCRdb recomputed calls from the PCR reads with MiXCR, one row per CDR3 protein. The sample includes about 58,000 distinct CDR3 sequences, approximately 43% of them seen just once. Study-wide results and limits: Surviving thymic progenitors and recipient T cells were the source of high TCRbeta diversity at day 60 in some patients.

The source of this sequence is a male patient between 10 and 17 years old who had a stem cell transplant for acute lymphoblastic leukemia, so the T cells may come from the graft donor. The chain recombines TRBV18 with TRBJ2-1, with D hard to call. The specimen comprised PBMCs, mostly from graft donor cells, sampled 360 days after TCRalphabeta/CD19-depleted stem cell transplant. The CDR3 here is CASSPADSYEQFF. CDR3 DNA: TGTGCCAGCTCACCAGCTGACTCATATGAGCAGTTCTTC.